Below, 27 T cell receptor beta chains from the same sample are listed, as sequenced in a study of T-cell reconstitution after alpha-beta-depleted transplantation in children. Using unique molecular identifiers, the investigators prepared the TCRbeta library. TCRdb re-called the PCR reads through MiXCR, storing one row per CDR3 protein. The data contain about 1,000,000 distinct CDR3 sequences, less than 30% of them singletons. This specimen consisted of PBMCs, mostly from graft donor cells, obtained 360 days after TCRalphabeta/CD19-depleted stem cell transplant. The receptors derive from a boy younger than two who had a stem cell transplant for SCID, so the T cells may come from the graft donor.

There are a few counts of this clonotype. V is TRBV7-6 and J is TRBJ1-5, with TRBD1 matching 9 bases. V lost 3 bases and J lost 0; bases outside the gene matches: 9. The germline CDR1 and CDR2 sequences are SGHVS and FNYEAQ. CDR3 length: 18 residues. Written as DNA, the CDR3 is TGTGCCAGCAGCTTGGACAGGGGAAACCCATATAGCAATCAGCCCCAGCATTTT. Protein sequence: CASSLDRGNPYSNQPQHF. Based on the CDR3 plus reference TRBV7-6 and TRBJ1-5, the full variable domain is GAGVSQSPRYKVTKRGQDVALRCDPISGHVSLYWYRQALGQGPEFLTYFNYEAQQDKSGLPNDRFSAERPEGSISTLTIQRTEQRDSAMYRCASSLDRGNPYSNQPQHFGDGTRLSIL.

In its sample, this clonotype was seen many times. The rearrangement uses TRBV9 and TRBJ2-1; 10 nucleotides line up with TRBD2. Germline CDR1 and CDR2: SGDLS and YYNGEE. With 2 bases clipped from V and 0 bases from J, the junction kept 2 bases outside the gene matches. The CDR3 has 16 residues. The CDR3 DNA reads TGTGCCAGCAGCGTTAGCGGGGGGCCCTCCTACAATGAGCAGTTCTTC. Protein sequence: CASSVSGGPSYNEQFF.

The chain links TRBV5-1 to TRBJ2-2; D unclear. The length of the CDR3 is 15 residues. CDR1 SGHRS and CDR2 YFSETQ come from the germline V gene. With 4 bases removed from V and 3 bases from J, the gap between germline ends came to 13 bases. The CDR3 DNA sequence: TGCGCCAGCAGCCATAACCACCTCGACACCGGGGAGCTGTTTTTT. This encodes CASSHNHLDTGELFF.

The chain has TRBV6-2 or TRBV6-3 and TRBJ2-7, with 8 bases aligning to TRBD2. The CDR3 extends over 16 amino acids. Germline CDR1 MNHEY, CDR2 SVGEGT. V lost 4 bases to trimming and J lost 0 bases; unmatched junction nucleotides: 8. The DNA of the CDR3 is TGTGCCAGCAGTTCGGAGCGGGGGAGGAGCTCCTACGAGCAGTACTTC. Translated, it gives CASSSERGRSSYEQYF.

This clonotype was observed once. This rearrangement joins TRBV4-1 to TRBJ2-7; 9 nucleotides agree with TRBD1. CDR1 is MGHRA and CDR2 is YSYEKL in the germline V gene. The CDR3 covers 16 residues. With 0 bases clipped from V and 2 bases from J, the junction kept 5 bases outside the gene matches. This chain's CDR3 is CASSQEGTGPPYEQYF. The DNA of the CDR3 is TGCGCCAGCAGCCAAGAGGGGACAGGGCCCCCCTACGAGCAGTACTTC.

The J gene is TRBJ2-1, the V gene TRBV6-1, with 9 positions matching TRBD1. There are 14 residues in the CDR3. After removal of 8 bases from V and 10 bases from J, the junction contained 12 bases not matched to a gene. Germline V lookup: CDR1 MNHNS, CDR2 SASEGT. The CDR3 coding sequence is TGTGCCAGCCAACGGGACAGGGTCCTCGGCGAGCAGTTCTTC. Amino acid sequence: CASQRDRVLGEQFF.

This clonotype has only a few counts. CDR3: CASRSQGFGELFF. Here the CDR3 DNA reads TGTGCCAGCAGATCACAGGGGTTCGGGGAGCTGTTTTTT. The V gene is TRBV12-3 or TRBV12-4, the J gene TRBJ2-2; 7 bases agree with TRBD1. This CDR3 has 13 residues. The trim removed 6 bases at V and 7 bases at J, leaving 5 bases unmatched.

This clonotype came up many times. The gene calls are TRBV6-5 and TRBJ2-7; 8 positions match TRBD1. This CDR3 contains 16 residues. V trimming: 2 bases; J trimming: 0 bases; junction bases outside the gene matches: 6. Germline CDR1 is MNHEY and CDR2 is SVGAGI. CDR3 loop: CASSYRDRGLSYEQYF. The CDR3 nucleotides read TGTGCCAGCAGTTACCGCGACAGGGGCCTCTCCTACGAGCAGTACTTC.

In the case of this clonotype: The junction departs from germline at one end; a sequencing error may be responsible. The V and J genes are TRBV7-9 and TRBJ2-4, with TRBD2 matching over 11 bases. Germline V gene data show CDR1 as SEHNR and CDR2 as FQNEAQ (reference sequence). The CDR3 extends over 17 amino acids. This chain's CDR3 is CAISLAGGSIAKNIQYF. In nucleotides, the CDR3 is TGTGCCATCAGCTTAGCGGGGGGGAGCATAGCCAAAAACATTCAGTACTTC.

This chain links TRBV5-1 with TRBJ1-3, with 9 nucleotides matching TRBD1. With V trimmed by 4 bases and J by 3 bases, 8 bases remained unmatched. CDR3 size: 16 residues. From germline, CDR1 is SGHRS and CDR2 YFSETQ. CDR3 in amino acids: CASSVEGDRDGNTIYF. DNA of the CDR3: TGCGCCAGCAGCGTGGAGGGGGACAGGGATGGAAACACCATATATTTT.

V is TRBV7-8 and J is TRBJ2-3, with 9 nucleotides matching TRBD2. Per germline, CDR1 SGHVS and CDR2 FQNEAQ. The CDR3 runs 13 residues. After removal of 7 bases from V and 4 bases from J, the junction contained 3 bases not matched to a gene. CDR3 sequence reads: CASMRGGSDTQYF. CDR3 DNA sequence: TGTGCCAGCATGCGGGGGGGATCAGATACGCAGTATTTT.

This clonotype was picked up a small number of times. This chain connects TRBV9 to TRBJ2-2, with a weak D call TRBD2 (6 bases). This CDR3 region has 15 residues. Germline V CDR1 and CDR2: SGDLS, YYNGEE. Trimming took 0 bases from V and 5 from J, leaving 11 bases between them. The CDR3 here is CASSVDQGGTGELFF. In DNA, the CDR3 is TGTGCCAGCAGCGTAGACCAGGGAGGTACCGGGGAGCTGTTTTTT.

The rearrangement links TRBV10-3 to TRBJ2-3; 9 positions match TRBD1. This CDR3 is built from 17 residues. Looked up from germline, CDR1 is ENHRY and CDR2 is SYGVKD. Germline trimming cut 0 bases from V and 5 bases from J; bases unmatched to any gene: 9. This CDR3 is CAISESLTGGALDTQYF. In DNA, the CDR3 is TGTGCCATCAGTGAGTCCCTCACAGGGGGCGCACTAGATACGCAGTATTTT.

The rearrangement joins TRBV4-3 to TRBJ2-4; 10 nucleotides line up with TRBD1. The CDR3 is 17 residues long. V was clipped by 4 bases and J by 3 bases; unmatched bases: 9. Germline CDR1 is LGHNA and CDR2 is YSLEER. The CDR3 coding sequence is TGCGCCAGCAGCCTTGGGACAGGGGTAGCCTACAAAAACATTCAGTACTTC. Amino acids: CASSLGTGVAYKNIQYF.

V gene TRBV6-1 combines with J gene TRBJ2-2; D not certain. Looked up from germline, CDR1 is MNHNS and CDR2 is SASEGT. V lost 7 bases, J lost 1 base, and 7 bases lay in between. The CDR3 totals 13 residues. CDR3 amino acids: CASKSENTGELFF. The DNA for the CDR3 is TGTGCCAGCAAATCAGAGAACACCGGGGAGCTGTTTTTT.

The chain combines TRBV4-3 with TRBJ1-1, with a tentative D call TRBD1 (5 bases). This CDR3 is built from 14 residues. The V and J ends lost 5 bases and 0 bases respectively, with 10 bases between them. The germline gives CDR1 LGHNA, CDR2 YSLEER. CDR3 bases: TGCGCCAGCAGCAAGGGACTTTTGAACACTGAAGCTTTCTTT. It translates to CASSKGLLNTEAFF.

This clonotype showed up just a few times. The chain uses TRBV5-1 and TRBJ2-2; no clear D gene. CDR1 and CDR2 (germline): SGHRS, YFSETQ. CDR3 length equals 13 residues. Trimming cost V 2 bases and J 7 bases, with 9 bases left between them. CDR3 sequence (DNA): TGCGCCAGCAGCTTCTCACAGAGCGGGGAGCTGTTTTTT. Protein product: CASSFSQSGELFF. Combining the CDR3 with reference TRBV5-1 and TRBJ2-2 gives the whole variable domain KAGVTQTPRYLIKTRGQQVTLSCSPISGHRSVSWYQQTPGQGLQFLFEYFSETQRNKGNFPGRFSGRQFSNSRSEMNVSTLELGDSALYLCASSFSQSGELFFGEGSRLTVL.

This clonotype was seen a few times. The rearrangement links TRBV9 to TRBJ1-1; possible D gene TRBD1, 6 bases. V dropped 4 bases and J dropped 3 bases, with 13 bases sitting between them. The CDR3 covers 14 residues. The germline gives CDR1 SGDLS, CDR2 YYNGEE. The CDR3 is CASSPPNRDTEAFF. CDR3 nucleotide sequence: TGTGCCAGCAGCCCACCAAACAGGGACACTGAAGCTTTCTTT.

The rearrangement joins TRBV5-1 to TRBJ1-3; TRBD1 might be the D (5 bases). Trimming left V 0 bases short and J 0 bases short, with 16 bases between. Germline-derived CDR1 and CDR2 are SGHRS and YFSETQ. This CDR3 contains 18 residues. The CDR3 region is CASSLGWGTDLSGNTIYF. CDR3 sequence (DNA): TGCGCCAGCAGCTTGGGATGGGGGACCGATCTCTCTGGAAACACCATATATTTT.

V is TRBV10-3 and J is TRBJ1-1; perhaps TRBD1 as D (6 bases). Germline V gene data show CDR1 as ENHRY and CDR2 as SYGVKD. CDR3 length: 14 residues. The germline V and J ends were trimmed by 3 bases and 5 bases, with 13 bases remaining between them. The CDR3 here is CAISEWQGKTEAFF. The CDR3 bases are TGTGCCATCAGTGAATGGCAGGGGAAGACTGAAGCTTTCTTT.

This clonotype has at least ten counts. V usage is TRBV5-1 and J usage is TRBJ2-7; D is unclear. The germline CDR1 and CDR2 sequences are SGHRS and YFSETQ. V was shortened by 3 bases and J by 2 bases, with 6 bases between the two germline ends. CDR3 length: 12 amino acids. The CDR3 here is CASSSDAYEQYF. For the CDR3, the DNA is TGCGCCAGCAGCTCGGATGCCTACGAGCAGTACTTC.

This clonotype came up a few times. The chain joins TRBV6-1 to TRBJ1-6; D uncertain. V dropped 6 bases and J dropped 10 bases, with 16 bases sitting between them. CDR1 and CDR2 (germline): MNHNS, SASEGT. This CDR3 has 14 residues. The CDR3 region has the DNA TGTGCCAGCAGGGGTACGGGGAACGGGTCACCCCTCCACTTT. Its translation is CASRGTGNGSPLHF.

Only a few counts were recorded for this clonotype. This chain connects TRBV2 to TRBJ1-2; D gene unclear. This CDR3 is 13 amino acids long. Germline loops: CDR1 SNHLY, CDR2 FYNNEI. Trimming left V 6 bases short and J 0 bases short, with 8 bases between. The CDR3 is CASSTGTNYGYTF. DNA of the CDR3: TGTGCCAGCAGCACCGGGACTAACTATGGCTACACCTTC.

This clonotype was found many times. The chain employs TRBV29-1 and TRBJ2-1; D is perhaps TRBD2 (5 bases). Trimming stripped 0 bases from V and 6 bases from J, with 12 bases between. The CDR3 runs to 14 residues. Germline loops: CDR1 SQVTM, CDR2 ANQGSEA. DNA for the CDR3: TGCAGCGTTGAAGATGAACGGGGTATCAATGAGCAGTTCTTC. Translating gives CSVEDERGINEQFF.

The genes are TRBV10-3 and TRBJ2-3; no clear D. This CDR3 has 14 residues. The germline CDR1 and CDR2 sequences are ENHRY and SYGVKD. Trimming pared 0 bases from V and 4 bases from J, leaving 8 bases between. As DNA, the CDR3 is TGTGCCATCAGTGAGTCGAGAGGCGCAGATACGCAGTATTTT. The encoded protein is CAISESRGADTQYF.

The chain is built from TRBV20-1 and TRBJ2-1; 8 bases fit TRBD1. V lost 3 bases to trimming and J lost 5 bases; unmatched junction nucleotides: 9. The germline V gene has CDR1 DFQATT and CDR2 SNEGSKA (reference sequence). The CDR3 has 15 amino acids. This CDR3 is CSARTWTGIHNEQFF. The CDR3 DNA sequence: TGCAGTGCTAGGACCTGGACAGGGATCCACAATGAGCAGTTCTTC.

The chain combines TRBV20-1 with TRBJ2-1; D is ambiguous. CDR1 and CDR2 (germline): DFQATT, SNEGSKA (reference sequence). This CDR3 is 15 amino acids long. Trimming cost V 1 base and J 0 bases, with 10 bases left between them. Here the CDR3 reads CSARVRVSSYNEQFF. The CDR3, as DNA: TGCAGTGCTAGAGTCCGCGTCAGCTCCTACAATGAGCAGTTCTTC.